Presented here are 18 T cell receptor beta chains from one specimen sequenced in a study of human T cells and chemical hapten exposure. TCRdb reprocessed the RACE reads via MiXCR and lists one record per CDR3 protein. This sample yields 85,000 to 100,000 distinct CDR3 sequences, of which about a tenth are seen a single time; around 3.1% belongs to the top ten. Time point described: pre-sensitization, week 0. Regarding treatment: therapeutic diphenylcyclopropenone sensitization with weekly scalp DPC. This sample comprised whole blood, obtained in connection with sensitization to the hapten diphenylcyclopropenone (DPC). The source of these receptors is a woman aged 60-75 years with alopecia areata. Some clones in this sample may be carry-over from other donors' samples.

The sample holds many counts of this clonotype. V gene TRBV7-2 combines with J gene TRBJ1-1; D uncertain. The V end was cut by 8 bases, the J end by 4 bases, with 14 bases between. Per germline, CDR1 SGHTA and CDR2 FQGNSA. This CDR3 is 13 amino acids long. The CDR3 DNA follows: TGTGCCAGCCTAACAGCTTTAGCCACTGAAGCTTTCTTT. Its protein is CASLTALATEAFF.

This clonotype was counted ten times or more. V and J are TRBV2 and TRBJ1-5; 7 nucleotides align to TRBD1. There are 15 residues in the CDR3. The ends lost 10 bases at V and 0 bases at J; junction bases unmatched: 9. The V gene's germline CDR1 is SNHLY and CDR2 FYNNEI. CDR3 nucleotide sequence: TGTGCCATCAGACAGGGCCCTCTTAGCAATCAGCCCCAGCATTTT. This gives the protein CAIRQGPLSNQPQHF.

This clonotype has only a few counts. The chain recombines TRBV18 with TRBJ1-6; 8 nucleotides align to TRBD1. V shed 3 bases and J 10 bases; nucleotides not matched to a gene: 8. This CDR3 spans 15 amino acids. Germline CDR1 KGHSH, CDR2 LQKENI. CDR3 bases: TGTGCCAGCTCACCCCGGACAGGGAGGATATCACCCCTCCACTTT. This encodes CASSPRTGRISPLHF.

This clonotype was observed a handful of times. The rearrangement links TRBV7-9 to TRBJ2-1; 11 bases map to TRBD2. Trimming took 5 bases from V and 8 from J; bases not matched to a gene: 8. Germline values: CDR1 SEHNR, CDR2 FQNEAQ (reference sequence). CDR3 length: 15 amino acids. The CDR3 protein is CASSVGSGGAHEQFF. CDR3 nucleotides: TGTGCCAGCAGCGTAGGTAGCGGGGGGGCCCATGAGCAGTTCTTC.

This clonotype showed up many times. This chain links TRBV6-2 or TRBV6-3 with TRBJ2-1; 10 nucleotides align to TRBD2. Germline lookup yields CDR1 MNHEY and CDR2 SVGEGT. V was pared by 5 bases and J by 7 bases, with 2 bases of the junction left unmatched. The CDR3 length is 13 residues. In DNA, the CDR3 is TGTGCCAGCAGTAGCGGGGGGGGTAATGAGCAGTTCTTC. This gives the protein CASSSGGGNEQFF.

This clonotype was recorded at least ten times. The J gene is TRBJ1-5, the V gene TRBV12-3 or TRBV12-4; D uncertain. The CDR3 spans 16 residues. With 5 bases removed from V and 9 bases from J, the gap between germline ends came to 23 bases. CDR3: CASSPRVGGLTAPQHF. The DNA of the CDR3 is TGTGCCAGCAGTCCCCGCGTGGGAGGCCTAACAGCGCCCCAGCATTTT.

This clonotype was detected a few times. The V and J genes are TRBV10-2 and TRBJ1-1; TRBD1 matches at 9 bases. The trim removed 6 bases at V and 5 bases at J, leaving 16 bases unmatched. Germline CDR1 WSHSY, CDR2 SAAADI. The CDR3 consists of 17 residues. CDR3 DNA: TGCGCCAGCAGGCCCGGGACAGGGATCGTAGGTGGAACTGAAGCTTTCTTT. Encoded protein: CASRPGTGIVGGTEAFF.

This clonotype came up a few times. The CDR3 sequence is CASSEAENTGELFF. The CDR3, as DNA: TGTGCCAGCAGTGAGGCGGAGAACACCGGGGAGCTGTTTTTT. The chain combines TRBV2 with TRBJ2-2; no definite D call. CDR3 size: 14 residues. Germline V gives CDR1 SNHLY, CDR2 FYNNEI. V dropped 3 bases and J dropped 1 base, with 6 bases sitting between them.

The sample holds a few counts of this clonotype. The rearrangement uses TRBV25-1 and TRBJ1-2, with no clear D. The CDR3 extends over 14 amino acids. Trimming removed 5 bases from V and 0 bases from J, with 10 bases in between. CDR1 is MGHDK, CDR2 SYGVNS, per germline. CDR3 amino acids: CASSRSPSNYGYTF. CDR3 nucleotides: TGTGCCAGCAGTCGCTCCCCCTCTAACTATGGCTACACCTTC.

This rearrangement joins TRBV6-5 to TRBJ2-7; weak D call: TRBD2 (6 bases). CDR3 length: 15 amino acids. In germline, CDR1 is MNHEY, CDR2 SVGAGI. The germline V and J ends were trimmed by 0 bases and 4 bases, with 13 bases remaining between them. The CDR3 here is CASSYSGMEGYEQYF. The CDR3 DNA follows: TGTGCCAGCAGTTACTCAGGGATGGAGGGGTACGAGCAGTACTTC.

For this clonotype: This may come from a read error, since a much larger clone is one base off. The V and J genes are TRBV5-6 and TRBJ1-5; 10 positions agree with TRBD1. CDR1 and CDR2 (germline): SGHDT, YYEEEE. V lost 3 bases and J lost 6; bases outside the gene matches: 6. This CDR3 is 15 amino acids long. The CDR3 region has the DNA TGTGCCAGCAGCTCCGGGACAGGGGACAGTCAGCCCCAGCATTTT. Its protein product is CASSSGTGDSQPQHF.

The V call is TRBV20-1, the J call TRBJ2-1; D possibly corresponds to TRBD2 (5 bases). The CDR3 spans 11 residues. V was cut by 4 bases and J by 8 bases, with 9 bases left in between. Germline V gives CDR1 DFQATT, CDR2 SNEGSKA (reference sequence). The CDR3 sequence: CSANKRDEQFF. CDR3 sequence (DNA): TGCAGTGCTAATAAGAGGGATGAGCAGTTCTTC.

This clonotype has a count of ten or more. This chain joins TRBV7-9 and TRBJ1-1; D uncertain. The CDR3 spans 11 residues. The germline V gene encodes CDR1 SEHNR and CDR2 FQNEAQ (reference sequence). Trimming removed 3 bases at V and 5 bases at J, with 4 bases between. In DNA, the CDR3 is TGTGCCAGCAGCTTCGAGACTGAAGCTTTCTTT. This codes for CASSFETEAFF.

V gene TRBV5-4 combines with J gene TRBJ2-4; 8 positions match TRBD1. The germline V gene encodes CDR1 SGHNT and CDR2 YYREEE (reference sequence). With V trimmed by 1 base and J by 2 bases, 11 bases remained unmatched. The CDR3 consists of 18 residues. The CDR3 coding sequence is TGTGCCAGCAGCTTGTCGGGGAACAGGGGGGAGCCCAAAAACATTCAGTACTTC. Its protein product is CASSLSGNRGEPKNIQYF.

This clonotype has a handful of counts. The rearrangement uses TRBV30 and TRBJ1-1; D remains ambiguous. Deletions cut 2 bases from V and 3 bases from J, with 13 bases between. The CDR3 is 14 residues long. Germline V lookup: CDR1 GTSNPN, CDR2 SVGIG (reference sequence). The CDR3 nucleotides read TGTGCCTGGAGTACGACCGCCGGATACACTGAAGCTTTCTTT. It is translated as CAWSTTAGYTEAFF.

The CDR3 DNA sequence: TGCAGTGCTAGGTTGGGACAATCGTGGGAGACCCAGTACTTC. Its translation: CSARLGQSWETQYF. The J gene is TRBJ2-5, the V gene TRBV20-1, with D possibly TRBD1 on 6 matching bases. This CDR3 contains 14 residues. Germline V gene sequence: CDR1 DFQATT, CDR2 SNEGSKA (reference sequence). Trimming took 3 bases from V and 5 from J, leaving 16 bases between them.

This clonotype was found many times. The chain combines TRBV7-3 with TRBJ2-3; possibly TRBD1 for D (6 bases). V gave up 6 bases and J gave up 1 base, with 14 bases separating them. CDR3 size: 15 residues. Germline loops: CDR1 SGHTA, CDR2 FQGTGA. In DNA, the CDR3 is TGTGCCAGCAGTTCCGGGACATCCCGCACAGATACGCAGTATTTT. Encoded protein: CASSSGTSRTDTQYF.

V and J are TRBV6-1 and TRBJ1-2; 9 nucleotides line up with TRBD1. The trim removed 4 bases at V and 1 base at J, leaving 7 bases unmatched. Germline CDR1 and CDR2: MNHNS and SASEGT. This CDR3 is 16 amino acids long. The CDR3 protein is CASSGQGQGNNYGYTF. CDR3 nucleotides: TGTGCCAGCAGTGGACAGGGACAGGGAAATAACTATGGCTACACCTTC.